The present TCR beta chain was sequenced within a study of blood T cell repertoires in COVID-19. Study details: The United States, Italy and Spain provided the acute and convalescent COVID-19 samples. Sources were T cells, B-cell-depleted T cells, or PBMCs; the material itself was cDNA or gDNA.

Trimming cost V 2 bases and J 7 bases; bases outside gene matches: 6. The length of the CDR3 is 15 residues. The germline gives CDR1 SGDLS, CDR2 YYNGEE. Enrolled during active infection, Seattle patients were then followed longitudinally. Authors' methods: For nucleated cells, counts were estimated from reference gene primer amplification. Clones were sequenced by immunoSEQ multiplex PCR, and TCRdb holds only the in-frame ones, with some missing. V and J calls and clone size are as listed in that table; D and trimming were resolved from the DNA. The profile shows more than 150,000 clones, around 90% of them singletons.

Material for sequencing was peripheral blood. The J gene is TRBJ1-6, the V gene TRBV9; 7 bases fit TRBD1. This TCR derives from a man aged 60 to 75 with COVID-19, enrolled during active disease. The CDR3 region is CASSVYRDSNSPLHF. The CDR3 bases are TGTGCCAGCAGCGTTTACCGGGACAGCAATTCACCCCTCCACTTT.